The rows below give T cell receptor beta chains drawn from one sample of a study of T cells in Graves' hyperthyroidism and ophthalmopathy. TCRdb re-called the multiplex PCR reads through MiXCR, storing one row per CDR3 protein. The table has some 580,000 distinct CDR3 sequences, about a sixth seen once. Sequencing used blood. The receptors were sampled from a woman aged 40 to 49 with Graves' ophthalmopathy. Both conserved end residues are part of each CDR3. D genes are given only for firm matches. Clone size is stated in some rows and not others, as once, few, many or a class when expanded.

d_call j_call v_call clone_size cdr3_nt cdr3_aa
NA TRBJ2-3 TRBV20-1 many TGCAGTGCTAGAGATTCGGGACACACCGGAGATACGCAGTATTTT CSARDSGHTGDTQYF
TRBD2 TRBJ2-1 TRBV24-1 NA TGTGCCACCAGTAGAACTAGCGGGAGTCCCAATGAGCAGTTCTTC CATSRTSGSPNEQFF
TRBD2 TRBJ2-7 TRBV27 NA TGTGCCAGCAGTAGACTAGCGGTAAATAACGAGCAGTACTTC CASSRLAVNNEQYF
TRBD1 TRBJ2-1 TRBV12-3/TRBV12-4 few TGTGCCAGCAGCGTAATCCCGGGACAGGGGACCCGGGCCACCCGTAGCTCCTACAATGAGCAGTTCTTC CASSVIPGQGTRATRSSYNEQFF
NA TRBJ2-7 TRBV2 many TGTGCCAGCAGTGTGGAATACGAGCAGTACTTC CASSVEYEQYF
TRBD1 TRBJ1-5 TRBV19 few TGTGCCAGTAGACATGACAGGGGTGGCAATCAGCCCCAGCATTTT CASRHDRGGNQPQHF
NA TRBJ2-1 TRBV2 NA TGTGCCAGCAGTTTGCACAGGGATAATGAGCAGTTCTTC CASSLHRDNEQFF
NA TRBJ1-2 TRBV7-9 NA TGTGCCAGCAGCTTAGCGCTGCAGGGGACCTATGGCTACACCTTC CASSLALQGTYGYTF
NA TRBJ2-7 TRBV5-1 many TGCGCCAGCAGCTTTAACGGTTACGAGCAGTACTTC CASSFNGYEQYF
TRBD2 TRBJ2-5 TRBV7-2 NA TGTGCCAGCAGCTTAACTAGCGGGGGGGCGGCGGAGACCCAGTACTTC CASSLTSGGAAETQYF
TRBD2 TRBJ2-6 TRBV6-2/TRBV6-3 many TGTGCCAGCAGTTACGGGAGGGCCTGGTCCGGGGCCAACGTCCTGACTTTC CASSYGRAWSGANVLTF
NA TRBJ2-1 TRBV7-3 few TGTGCCAGCAGCTTAACCGGAACCCCCTACAATGAGCAGTTCTTC CASSLTGTPYNEQFF
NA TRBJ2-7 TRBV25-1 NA TGTGCCAGCAGTGAGGGGGGGCTGTCGCTATCCTACGAGCAGTACTTC CASSEGGLSLSYEQYF
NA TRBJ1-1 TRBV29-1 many TGCAGCGTTGCAGGGACTGAAGCTTTCTTT CSVAGTEAFF
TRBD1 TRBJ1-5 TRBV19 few TGTGCCAGTAGTATAGGACAGGGAGTGTGGCAGCCCCAGCATTTT CASSIGQGVWQPQHF
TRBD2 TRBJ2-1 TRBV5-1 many TGCGCCAGCAGCAAGGGACTAGCGGGGGGGCCCTCCTACAATGAGCAGTTCTTC CASSKGLAGGPSYNEQFF
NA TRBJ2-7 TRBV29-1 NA TGCAGCGTTGATGTGGGGGGGCGCAAAAACGAGCAGTACTTC CSVDVGGRKNEQYF
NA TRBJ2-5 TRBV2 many TGTGCCAGCAGCCAGCCGGGACACTTAGAGACCCAGTACTTC CASSQPGHLETQYF
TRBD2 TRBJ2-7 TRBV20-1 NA TGCAGTGCTGGAAGGACTAGCGGGAACGAGCAGTACTTC CSAGRTSGNEQYF
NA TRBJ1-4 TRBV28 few TGTGCCAGCAGTTTAATCTGGAAGAGAGGACCTGAAAAACTGTTTTTT CASSLIWKRGPEKLFF
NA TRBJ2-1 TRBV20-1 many TGCAGTGCTAGCGGGGGGCCCTATGAGCAGTTCTTC CSASGGPYEQFF
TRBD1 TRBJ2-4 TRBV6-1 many TGTGCCACCACCGAACAGGGGCTAGCCAAAAACATTCAGTACTTC CATTEQGLAKNIQYF
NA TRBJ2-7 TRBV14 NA TGTGCCAGCAGCCAGACAGATCACTACGAGCAGTACTTC CASSQTDHYEQYF
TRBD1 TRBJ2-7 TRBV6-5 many TGTGCCAGCAGTTACCAACAGGGGAATAGCTACGAGCAGTACTTC CASSYQQGNSYEQYF
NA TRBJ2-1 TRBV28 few TGTGCCAGCAGGAACCCGGACTTCTCCTACAATGAGCAGTTCTTC CASRNPDFSYNEQFF
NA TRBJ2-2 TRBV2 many TGTGCCAGGGGGACGGAACAGAACACCGGGGAGCTGTTTTTT CARGTEQNTGELFF
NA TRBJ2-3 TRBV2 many TGTGCCAGCAGTGGGGCCCCCGGCGGCGGCACAGATACGCAGTATTTT CASSGAPGGGTDTQYF
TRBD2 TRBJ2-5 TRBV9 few TGTGCCAGCAGCGTCTGGACTAGCGGGACCTGCCAAGAGACCCAGTACTTC CASSVWTSGTCQETQYF
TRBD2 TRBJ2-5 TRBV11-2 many TGTGCCAGCAGCTTAGCTCGCGGGGGGGCAGAGACCCAGTACTTC CASSLARGGAETQYF
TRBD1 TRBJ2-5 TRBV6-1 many TGTGCCAGCAGGGACAGGGGGCGGGAATGGGAGACCCAGTACTTC CASRDRGREWETQYF
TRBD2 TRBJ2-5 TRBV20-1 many TGCAGTGCTAGTGGTAGCGGGGGTCCTGAAGAGACCCAGTACTTC CSASGSGGPEETQYF
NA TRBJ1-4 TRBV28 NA TGTGCCAGCAGGGTGTCTTTGGGATCTAATGAAAAACTGTTTTTT CASRVSLGSNEKLFF
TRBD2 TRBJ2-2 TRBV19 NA TGTGCCAGTAGTGTACGACTAGCGCGAAACACCGGGGAGCTGTTTTTT CASSVRLARNTGELFF
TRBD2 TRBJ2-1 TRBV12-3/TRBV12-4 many TGTGCCAGCAGTTCCCAGCCGGGACTAGCGGGAGTCAATGAGCAGTTCTTC CASSSQPGLAGVNEQFF
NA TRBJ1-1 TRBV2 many TGTGCCAGCAGTGATCAGGGGAAGAACACTGAAGCTTTCTTT CASSDQGKNTEAFF
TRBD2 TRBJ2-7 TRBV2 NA TGTGCCAGCAGTGGGTTCGGGGGGAGCACCTACGAGCAGTACTTC CASSGFGGSTYEQYF
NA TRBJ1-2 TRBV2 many TGTGCCAGCAGTGAAAAGTTGACTTCAGAGGGCTACACCTTC CASSEKLTSEGYTF
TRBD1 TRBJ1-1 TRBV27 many TGTGCCAGCAGGCCGGGACAGGGGAACACTGAAGCTTTCTTT CASRPGQGNTEAFF
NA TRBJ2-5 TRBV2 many TGTGCCAGCAAGGCTAACTCCCAAGAGACCCAGTACTTC CASKANSQETQYF
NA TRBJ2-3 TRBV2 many TGTGCCAGCAGTACCACAGATACGCAGTATTTT CASSTTDTQYF
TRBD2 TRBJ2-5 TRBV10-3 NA TGTGCCATCGGGGCGGGAGCTGAGACCCAGTACTTC CAIGAGAETQYF
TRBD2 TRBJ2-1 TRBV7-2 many TGTGCCAGCAGCTTCTACGGGGGGATCGACAATGAGCAGTTCTTC CASSFYGGIDNEQFF
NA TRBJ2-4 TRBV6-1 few TGTGCCAGCAGCCCCGGGGGTGTGTCCAAAAACATTCAGTACTTC CASSPGGVSKNIQYF
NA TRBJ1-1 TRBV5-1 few TGCGCCAGCAGCTTGGAGGCAGGGGTTGTCACTGAAGCTTTCTTT CASSLEAGVVTEAFF